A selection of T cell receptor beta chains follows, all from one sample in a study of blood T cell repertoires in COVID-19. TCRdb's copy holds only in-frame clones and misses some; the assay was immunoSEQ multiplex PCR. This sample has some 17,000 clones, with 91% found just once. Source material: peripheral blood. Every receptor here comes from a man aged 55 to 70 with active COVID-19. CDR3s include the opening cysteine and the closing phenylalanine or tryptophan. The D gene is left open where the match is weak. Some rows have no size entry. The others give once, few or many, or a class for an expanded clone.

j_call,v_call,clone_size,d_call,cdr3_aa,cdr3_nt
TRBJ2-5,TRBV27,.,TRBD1,CASSFGWDRGETQYF,TGTGCCAGCAGTTTTGGATGGGACAGGGGAGAGACCCAGTACTTC
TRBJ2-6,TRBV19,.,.,CASSIDGGPRANVLTF,TGTGCCAGTAGTATAGACGGGGGGCCGAGGGCCAACGTCCTGACTTTC
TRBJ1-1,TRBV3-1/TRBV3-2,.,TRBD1,CASSRGQAMRGTEAFF,TGTGCCAGCAGCCGGGGACAGGCGATGCGAGGCACTGAAGCTTTCTTT
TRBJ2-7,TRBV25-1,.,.,CASSWGSPTGGSYEQYF,TGTGCCAGCAGTTGGGGCAGTCCAACGGGTGGGTCCTACGAGCAGTACTTC
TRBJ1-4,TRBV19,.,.,CASNQARTNEKLFF,TGTGCCAGTAACCAGGCCCGCACTAATGAAAAACTGTTTTTT
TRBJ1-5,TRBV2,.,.,CASRPIQGTHQPQHF,TGTGCCAGCCGACCGATTCAGGGTACCCATCAGCCCCAGCATTTT
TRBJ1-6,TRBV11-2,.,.,CASSLELQGRGSPLHF,TGTGCCAGCAGCTTAGAACTCCAGGGTAGGGGTTCACCCCTCCACTTT
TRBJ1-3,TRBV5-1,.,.,CASSLYRVGTIGNTIYF,TGCGCCAGCAGCCTATACAGGGTGGGGACGATCGGAAACACCATATATTTT
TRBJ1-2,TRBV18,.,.,CASSQLGGYTF,TGTGCCAGCTCCCAGTTGGGCGGCTACACCTTC
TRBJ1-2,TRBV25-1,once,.,CASSGNSYGYTF,TGTGCCAGCAGTGGGAACAGCTATGGCTACACCTTC
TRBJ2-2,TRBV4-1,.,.,CASSQEYRQDTGELFF,TGCGCCAGCAGCCAAGAGTACAGGCAGGACACCGGGGAGCTGTTTTTT
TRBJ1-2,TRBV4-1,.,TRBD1,CASSHMTDRGNYGYTF,TGCGCCAGCAGCCACATGACGGACAGGGGGAACTATGGCTACACCTTC
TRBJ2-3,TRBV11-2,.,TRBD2,CASSLAGGADTQYF,TGTGCCAGCAGCCTAGCGGGGGGGGCAGATACGCAGTATTTT
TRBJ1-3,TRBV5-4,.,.,CASSPGSPTRSGNTIYF,TGTGCCAGCAGCCCCGGGTCTCCGACGAGGTCTGGAAACACCATATATTTT
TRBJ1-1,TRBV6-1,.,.,CASSEVQTKAFF,TGTGCCAGCAGTGAAGTACAAACTAAAGCTTTCTTT
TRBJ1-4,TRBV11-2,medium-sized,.,CASSLDGDEKLFF,TGTGCCAGCAGCTTAGACGGGGATGAAAAACTGTTTTTT
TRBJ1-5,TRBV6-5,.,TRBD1,CASGRGRNQPQHF,TGTGCCTCCGGCAGGGGGCGGAATCAGCCCCAGCATTTT
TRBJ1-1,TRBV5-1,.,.,CASSQLTGNTEAFF,TGCGCCAGCAGCCAGCTAACAGGGAACACTGAAGCTTTCTTT
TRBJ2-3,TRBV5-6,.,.,CASSPSNSDTQYF,TGTGCCAGCAGCCCCTCTAACTCAGATACGCAGTATTTT
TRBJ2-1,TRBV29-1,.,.,CSVGVRTYNEQFF,TGCAGCGTTGGTGTGCGGACTTACAATGAGCAGTTCTTC